This entry features one T cell receptor (beta chain) sequence. Every individual TCR cDNA molecule carried its own unique molecular identifier, which allowed correction of PCR and sequencing errors. TCRdb re-called the 5' RACE reads through MiXCR, storing one row per CDR3 protein. The data show tens of thousands of distinct CDR3 sequences, approximately 20% seen once. The time point denotes: sample taken at primary tumor resection. Unsorted whole RNA of tumor, nontumor lung or frozen PBMC was sequenced. The data belong to a study of spatial heterogeneity in lung cancer. Germline V gene data show CDR1 as SGHAT and CDR2 as FQNNGV. The CDR3 loop spans 16 amino acids. The V segment lost 5 bases and the J segment 1 base; nucleotides outside the gene matches: 8.

The V call is TRBV11-2, the J call TRBJ2-3; 8 positions agree with TRBD2. This sequence was found in a male donor with early-stage non-small cell lung cancer. Here the sequenced sample was PBMCs, taken at surgery. The CDR3, as DNA: TGTGCCAGCAGCACCACCGGGACTAGAGGCACAGATACGCAGTATTTT. Translation: CASSTTGTRGTDTQYF.